This T cell receptor (beta chain) was profiled in a study of memory CD4+ T cells and cytomegalovirus serostatus. The study, taken as a whole, reports: Of 150 to 200 reported CMV TCRbeta sequences, roughly 67 were found in memory CD4+ repertoires.

The sort gate was single viable CD3+CD4+CD8-CD45RO+ cells for memory CD4+ T cells. After thawing, CD4+ T cells were positively selected. CDR1 MNHNY and CDR2 SVGAGI come from the germline V gene (reference sequence). CDR3 size: 15 residues. V was pared by 2 bases and J by 7 bases, with 6 bases of the junction left unmatched. Produced via immunoSEQ multiplex PCR; TCRdb's table is partial and in-frame only. The table records approximately 40,000 clones, around 78% of them present only once. A note on this clone: Its antigen is currently unknown.

The chain links TRBV6-6 to TRBJ2-1, with 9 positions matching TRBD2. The receptor was derived from an adult in good health and CMV-seronegative. The specimen was memory CD4+ T cells from blood. CDR3 nucleotides: TGTGCCAGCAGTTACCTCGCGGGGGGGCTTAATGAGCAGTTCTTC. As protein: CASSYLAGGLNEQFF.